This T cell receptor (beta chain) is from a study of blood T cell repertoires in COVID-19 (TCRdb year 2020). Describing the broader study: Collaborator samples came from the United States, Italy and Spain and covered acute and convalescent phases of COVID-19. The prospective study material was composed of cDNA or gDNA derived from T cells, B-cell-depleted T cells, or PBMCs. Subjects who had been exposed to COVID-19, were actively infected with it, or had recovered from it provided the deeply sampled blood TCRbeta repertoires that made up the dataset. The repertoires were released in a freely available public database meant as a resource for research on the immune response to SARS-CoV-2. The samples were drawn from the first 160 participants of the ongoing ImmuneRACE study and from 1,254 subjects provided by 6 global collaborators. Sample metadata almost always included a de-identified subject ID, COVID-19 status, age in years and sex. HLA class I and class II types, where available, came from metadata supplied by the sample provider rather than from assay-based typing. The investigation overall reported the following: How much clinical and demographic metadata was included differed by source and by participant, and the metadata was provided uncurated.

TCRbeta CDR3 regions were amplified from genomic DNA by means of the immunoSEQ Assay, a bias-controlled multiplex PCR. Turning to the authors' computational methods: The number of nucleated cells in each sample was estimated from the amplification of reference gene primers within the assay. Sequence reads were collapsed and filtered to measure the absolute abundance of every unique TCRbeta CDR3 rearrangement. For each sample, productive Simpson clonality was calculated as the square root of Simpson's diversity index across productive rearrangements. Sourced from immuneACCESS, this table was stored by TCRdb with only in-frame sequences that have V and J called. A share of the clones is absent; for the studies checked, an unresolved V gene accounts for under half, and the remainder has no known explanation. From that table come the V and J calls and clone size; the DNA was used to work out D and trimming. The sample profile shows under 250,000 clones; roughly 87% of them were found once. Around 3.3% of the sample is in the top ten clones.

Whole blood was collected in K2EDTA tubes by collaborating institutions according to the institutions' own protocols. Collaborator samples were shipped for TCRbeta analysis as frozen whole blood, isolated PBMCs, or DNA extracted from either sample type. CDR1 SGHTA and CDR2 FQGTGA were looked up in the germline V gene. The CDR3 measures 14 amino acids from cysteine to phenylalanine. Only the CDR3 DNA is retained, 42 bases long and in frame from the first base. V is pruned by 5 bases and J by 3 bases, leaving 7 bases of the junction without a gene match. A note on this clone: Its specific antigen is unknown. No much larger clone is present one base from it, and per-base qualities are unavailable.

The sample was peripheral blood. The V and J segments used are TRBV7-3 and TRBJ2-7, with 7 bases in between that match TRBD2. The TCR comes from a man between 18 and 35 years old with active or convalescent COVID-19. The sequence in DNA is TGTGCCAGCAGCCCCGCTAGCGGCAGCTACGAGCAGTACTTC. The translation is CASSPASGSYEQYF.